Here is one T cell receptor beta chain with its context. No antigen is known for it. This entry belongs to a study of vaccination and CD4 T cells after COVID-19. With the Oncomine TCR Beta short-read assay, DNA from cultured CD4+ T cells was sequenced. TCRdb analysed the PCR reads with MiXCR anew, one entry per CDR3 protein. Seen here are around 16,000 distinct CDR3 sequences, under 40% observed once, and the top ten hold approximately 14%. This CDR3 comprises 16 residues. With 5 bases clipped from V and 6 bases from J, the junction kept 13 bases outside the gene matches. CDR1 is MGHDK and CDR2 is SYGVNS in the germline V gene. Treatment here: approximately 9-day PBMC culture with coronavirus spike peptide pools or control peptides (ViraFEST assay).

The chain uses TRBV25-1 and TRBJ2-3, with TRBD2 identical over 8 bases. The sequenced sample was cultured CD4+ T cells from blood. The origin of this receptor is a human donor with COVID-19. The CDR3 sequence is CASSRPGLGIADTQYF. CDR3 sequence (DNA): TGTGCCAGCAGTCGCCCGGGACTAGGGATTGCCGATACGCAGTATTTT.